The 15 T cell receptor beta chains presented below share a single source sample, sequenced in a study of PD-L1 blockade in urothelial cancer. Time point denoted: pretreatment peripheral blood. Sequencing was performed with immunoSEQ multiplex PCR; in TCRdb, only in-frame clones are kept and a portion is missing. The sample shows tens of thousands of clones, 70% to 90% of them seen only once. The sequences come from PBMCs, collected around atezolizumab (anti-PD-L1) treatment. All receptors come from a man aged 60 to 75 with urothelial cancer.

CDR3 protein: CASSLAYTNEQFF. DNA of the CDR3: TGTGCCAGCAGCTTGGCCTATACTAATGAGCAGTTCTTC. The gene calls are TRBV5-4 and TRBJ2-1; no reliable D call. The V gene's germline CDR1 is SGHNT and CDR2 YYREEE (reference sequence). V lost 0 bases, J lost 7 bases, and 8 bases lay in between. The CDR3 has 13 residues.

The CDR3 DNA follows: TGTGCCAGCAGACAGGGAAATACCGGGGAGCTGTTTTTT. Protein product: CASRQGNTGELFF. The genes are TRBV25-1 and TRBJ2-2, with D perhaps TRBD1 (6 bases). The V and J ends lost 6 bases and 5 bases respectively, with 10 bases between them. From germline, CDR1 is MGHDK and CDR2 SYGVNS. CDR3 length equals 13 residues.

The chain carries TRBV2 and TRBJ2-7; TRBD2 matches 10 bases. Germline values: CDR1 SNHLY, CDR2 FYNNEI. This CDR3 contains 13 residues. V shed 7 bases and J 11 bases; nucleotides not matched to a gene: 11. For the CDR3, the DNA is TGTGCCAGCAAACTAGCGGGAACATCAAACGAGTACTTC. Translation gives CASKLAGTSNEYF.

The rearrangement uses TRBV30 and TRBJ1-1; no clear D gene. The germline gives CDR1 GTSNPN, CDR2 SVGIG (reference sequence). There are 15 residues in the CDR3. V lost 4 bases, J lost 1 base, and 16 bases lay in between. The CDR3: CAWTYRIRGNTEAFF. CDR3 sequence (DNA): TGTGCCTGGACCTACCGGATTCGGGGGAACACTGAAGCTTTCTTT.

The chain carries TRBV6-1 and TRBJ2-3, with D uncertain. Germline CDR1 and CDR2: MNHNS and SASEGT. CDR3 length equals 15 residues. V lost 2 bases to trimming and J lost 5 bases, with 14 bases between them. The CDR3 sequence: CASSEIGTVRDTQYF. In DNA form, the CDR3 reads TGTGCCAGCAGTGAAATCGGTACAGTGAGAGATACGCAGTATTTT.

The V gene is TRBV29-1, the J gene TRBJ1-5; D remains ambiguous. The CDR3 has 14 residues. Germline V gene data show CDR1 as SQVTM and CDR2 as ANQGSEA. V dropped 4 bases and J dropped 7 bases, with 17 bases sitting between them. The CDR3 is CSVAGSDLLQPQHF. For the CDR3, the DNA is TGCAGCGTTGCTGGCTCAGATCTGTTGCAGCCCCAGCATTTT.

The V and J genes are TRBV7-3 and TRBJ2-7; D is unresolved. Trimming took off 0 bases at V and 7 bases at J, with 13 bases between the two ends. The CDR3 extends over 14 amino acids. CDR1 and CDR2 from the germline V gene are SGHTA and FQGTGA. CDR3 nucleotides: TGTGCCAGCAGCTTAACCCGGAGTGGTGTGGAGCAGTACTTC. This gives the protein CASSLTRSGVEQYF.

The chain is built from TRBV19 and TRBJ2-7, with a possible D match to TRBD2 (6 bases). In germline, CDR1 is LNHDA, CDR2 SQIVND (reference sequence). The CDR3 consists of 13 residues. Trimming took 10 bases from V and 6 from J, leaving 19 bases between them. The CDR3 loop reads CATRQGSRGEQYF. For the CDR3, the DNA is TGTGCCACCCGACAAGGGTCGCGGGGCGAGCAGTACTTC. The complete variable domain, with remaining parts taken from reference TRBV19 and TRBJ2-7, reads DGGITQSPKYLFRKEGQNVTLSCEQNLNHDAMYWYRQDPGQGLRLIYYSQIVNDFQKGDIAEGYSVSREKKESFPLTVTSAQKNPTAFYLCATRQGSRGEQYFGPGTRLTVT.

The rearrangement links TRBV9 to TRBJ1-6; D is unresolved. The V end lost 0 bases, the J end lost 7 bases, and 11 bases lay between the germline ends. Germline values: CDR1 SGDLS, CDR2 YYNGEE. This CDR3 has 15 residues. CDR3 DNA: TGTGCCAGCAGCGTAGAAGTCCAGCGAAATTCACCCCTCCACTTT. Translating gives CASSVEVQRNSPLHF.

The chain carries TRBV6-1 and TRBJ1-5; weak D call: TRBD1 (6 bases). CDR3 length equals 14 residues. CDR1 and CDR2 (germline): MNHNS, SASEGT. The V gene lost 6 bases and the J gene lost 2 bases, with 11 bases spanning the gap. CDR3 amino acids: CASRLQGGNQPQHF. For the CDR3, the DNA is TGTGCCAGCAGGTTACAGGGCGGCAATCAGCCCCAGCATTTT.

The chain links TRBV4-2 to TRBJ2-1, with D perhaps matching TRBD2 (5 bases). Germline CDR1 reads LGHNA; CDR2 reads YNFKEQ. The CDR3 is 13 residues long. Between the trimmed V and J ends, which lost 1 base and 10 bases, there was a span of 11 bases. This CDR3 reads CASSQGGLAEQFF. CDR3 sequence (DNA): TGTGCCAGCAGCCAAGGTGGTCTAGCCGAGCAGTTCTTC.

This clone has a single count. CDR3: CASSRAGSSYNEQFF. In nucleotides, the CDR3 is TGTGCCAGCAGCCGAGCGGGGAGCTCCTACAATGAGCAGTTCTTC. The chain links TRBV7-6 to TRBJ2-1, with TRBD2 matching over 7 bases. The junction had 4 bases not matched to a gene; V was cut back by 5 bases and J by 0 bases. The CDR3 contains 15 residues. Germline V lookup: CDR1 SGHVS, CDR2 FNYEAQ.

The V call is TRBV6-5, the J call TRBJ1-5; 11 bases are shared with TRBD1. Trimming at V came to 8 bases and at J to 5 bases, leaving 5 bases not matched to a gene. The CDR3 has 14 residues. Germline CDR1 is MNHEY and CDR2 is SVGAGI. CDR3: CASSGTGGYQPQHF. DNA of the CDR3: TGTGCCAGCTCCGGGACAGGGGGTTATCAGCCCCAGCATTTT.

Notes on this clone: The junction and the germline gene differ at one end; a read error may be behind it. The chain joins TRBV5-8 to TRBJ2-7, with a possible D match to TRBD1 (6 bases). The CDR3 length is 11 residues. CDR1 and CDR2 from the germline V gene are SGHTS and YDEGEE. The CDR3 is CASSQHQGNDF. For the CDR3, the DNA is TGTGCCAGCAGCCAACATCAGGGGAACGACTTC.

This clone has just a few counts. J is TRBJ1-1 and V is TRBV30, with D possibly TRBD1 on 6 matching bases. This CDR3 comprises 12 residues. The V gene's germline CDR1 is GTSNPN and CDR2 SVGIG (reference sequence). Trimming took 3 bases from V and 5 from J, leaving 10 bases between them. The CDR3 is CAWSQGWTEAFF. The CDR3 nucleotides read TGTGCCTGGAGCCAGGGGTGGACTGAAGCTTTCTTT.